The next 15 T cell receptor beta chains were all read from a single sample in a study of cytomegalovirus exposure and HLA in healthy donors. The PCR ran on 60 Vbeta and 13 Jbeta primers. This table comes from immunoSEQ multiplex PCR, and its TCRdb copy is limited to in-frame clones, with some not included. Altogether approximately 54,000 clones are present, approximately 82% being singletons, with the ten largest covering under 3.5%. Sequenced input: PBMCs. The receptors were sampled from a woman between 18 and 29 years old in good health and CMV-seronegative.

This clone was recorded a few times. CDR3 coding DNA: TGTGCCAGCGCGGCTCAGGGGGGCAGCAATCAGCCCCAGCATTTT. Translated: CASAAQGGSNQPQHF. V usage is TRBV6-4 and J usage is TRBJ1-5, with 7 bases identical to TRBD1. From germline, CDR1 is MRHNA and CDR2 SNTAGT. The CDR3 contains 15 residues. Trimming removed 8 bases from V and 1 base from J; junction bases left unmatched: 8.

The table lists this clone with a few counts. The J gene is TRBJ2-1, the V gene TRBV29-1; possibly TRBD1 for D (5 bases). V lost 4 bases and J 5 bases, leaving 9 bases between the germline ends. This CDR3 contains 12 residues. Germline V CDR1 and CDR2: SQVTM, ANQGSEA. CDR3 DNA: TGCAGCGTTGTGGACACTAACAATGAGCAGTTCTTC. The encoded protein is CSVVDTNNEQFF.

This clone came up a few times. CDR3 region: CASSLVSGRDEQYF. DNA for the CDR3: TGCGCCAGCAGCTTGGTTAGCGGGAGGGACGAGCAGTACTTC. V usage is TRBV5-1 and J usage is TRBJ2-7, with 11 positions matching TRBD2. The V segment lost 0 bases and the J segment 5 bases; nucleotides outside the gene matches: 1. The CDR3 sequence is 14 residues long. CDR1 and CDR2 from the germline V gene are SGHRS and YFSETQ. The full variable domain, with the rest looked up from reference TRBV5-1 and TRBJ2-7, is KAGVTQTPRYLIKTRGQQVTLSCSPISGHRSVSWYQQTPGQGLQFLFEYFSETQRNKGNFPGRFSGRQFSNSRSEMNVSTLELGDSALYLCASSLVSGRDEQYFGPGTRLTVT.

The V gene is TRBV28, the J gene TRBJ2-5; D may be TRBD1 (5 bases). Deletions cut 6 bases from V and 9 bases from J, with 11 bases between. Per germline, CDR1 MDHEN and CDR2 SYDVKM. The CDR3 runs 11 residues. The CDR3 region is CASSSEGAQYF. CDR3 bases: TGTGCCAGCAGCTCTGAAGGGGCCCAGTACTTC.

V gene TRBV7-9 combines with J gene TRBJ1-6, with 10 bases fitting TRBD1. The V segment lost 5 bases and the J segment 7 bases; nucleotides outside the gene matches: 5. CDR3 length: 15 amino acids. CDR1 is SEHNR, CDR2 FQNEAQ, per germline (reference sequence). The CDR3 DNA reads as TGTGCCAGCAGCCCAGGACAGGGGGGAAATTCACCCCTCCACTTT. Residues: CASSPGQGGNSPLHF.

The chain uses TRBV7-9 and TRBJ2-1; no reliable D call. V was shortened by 2 bases and J by 10 bases, with 12 bases between the two germline ends. The CDR3 loop spans 13 amino acids. The germline V gene has CDR1 SEHNR and CDR2 FQNEAQ (reference sequence). The CDR3 protein is CASSLSGDTEQFF. CDR3 DNA sequence: TGTGCCAGCAGCTTATCCGGCGACACAGAGCAGTTCTTC.

The gene calls are TRBV10-3 and TRBJ1-2; TRBD1 is a possible D gene (5 bases). Germline V gene lookup returns CDR1 ENHRY and CDR2 SYGVKD. V lost 6 bases and J lost 0, with 26 bases in between. The CDR3 runs 19 residues. The chain's CDR3 is CAISTINKALRVANYGYTF. As DNA, the CDR3 is TGTGCCATCAGCACAATCAATAAAGCCCTCAGGGTGGCTAACTATGGCTACACCTTC.

J is TRBJ2-3 and V is TRBV5-1; 8 nucleotides match TRBD1. Trimming at V came to 1 base and at J to 4 bases, leaving 8 bases not matched to a gene. CDR3 size: 16 residues. Germline lookup yields CDR1 SGHRS and CDR2 YFSETQ. The chain's CDR3 is CASSLLQGVSSDTQYF. For the CDR3, the DNA is TGCGCCAGCAGCTTGCTACAGGGGGTTAGTTCAGATACGCAGTATTTT.

The genes are TRBV29-1 and TRBJ1-4; D is perhaps TRBD1 (6 bases). The CDR3 has 14 amino acids. Per germline, CDR1 SQVTM and CDR2 ANQGSEA. V lost 4 bases and J 7 bases, leaving 16 bases between the germline ends. CDR3 loop: CSVVLGGAGEKLFF. The CDR3 nucleotides are TGCAGCGTTGTCTTGGGGGGGGCGGGTGAAAAACTGTTTTTT.

This chain connects TRBV11-2 to TRBJ2-7; possible D gene TRBD2, 7 bases. Trimming took 4 bases from V and 0 from J, leaving 13 bases between them. The CDR3 totals 15 residues. Germline V gives CDR1 SGHAT, CDR2 FQNNGV. The CDR3 spells CASSWGRGSSYEQYF. For the CDR3, the DNA is TGTGCCAGCAGCTGGGGGCGGGGGAGCTCCTACGAGCAGTACTTC.

Points on this clone: An end of the junction does not agree with germline; a read error may underlie this. DNA for the CDR3: TGTGCCAGTAGTATACGTTCGGGGTCCGTTCATTTT. This encodes CASSIRSGSVHF. The chain couples TRBV19 to TRBJ1-3; D gene ambiguous. Germline V gene lookup returns CDR1 LNHDA and CDR2 SQIVND (reference sequence). CDR3 length equals 12 residues.

The chain links TRBV5-4 to TRBJ2-5; no reliable D call. There are 14 residues in the CDR3. The germline V gene has CDR1 SGHNT and CDR2 YYREEE (reference sequence). V was clipped by 0 bases and J by 0 bases, with 6 bases between them. In nucleotides, the CDR3 is TGTGCCAGCAGCTTGGTAAGCGACCAAGAGACCCAGTACTTC. Its translation is CASSLVSDQETQYF.

This clone was seen only once. The rearrangement uses TRBV27 and TRBJ2-5; a weak D match, TRBD1 (6 bases). Trimming cost V 4 bases and J 1 base, with 7 bases left between them. The CDR3 contains 13 residues. Germline CDR1 MNHEY, CDR2 SMNVEV (reference sequence). The CDR3 DNA sequence: TGTGCCAGCAGTTACAGGGTCCAAGAGACCCAGTACTTC. Residues: CASSYRVQETQYF.

This clone was observed once. V usage is TRBV11-3 and J usage is TRBJ2-7; 7 bases fit TRBD1. CDR3 length: 15 residues. Unmatched junction bases numbered 7, after V lost 0 bases and J lost 5 bases. The germline V gene encodes CDR1 SGHNT and CDR2 YENEEA. CDR3 sequence: CASSLDPTGRNEQYF. CDR3 coding DNA: TGTGCCAGCAGCTTAGATCCGACAGGGCGCAACGAGCAGTACTTC. Using reference TRBV11-3 and TRBJ2-7 for the parts outside the CDR3, the full variable domain is EAGVVQSPRYKIIEKKQPVAFWCNPISGHNTLYWYLQNLGQGPELLIRYENEEAVDDSQLPKDRFSAERLKGVDSTLKIQPAELGDSAVYLCASSLDPTGRNEQYFGPGTRLTVT.

This CDR3 is CAGRLAEYNEQFF. The CDR3 coding sequence is TGTGCCGGACGACTAGCGGAATACAATGAGCAGTTCTTC. The V call is TRBV2, the J call TRBJ2-1; 9 bases agree with TRBD2. Looked up from germline, CDR1 is SNHLY and CDR2 is FYNNEI. The CDR3 has 13 amino acids. The V gene end was trimmed by 11 bases and the J gene end by 4 bases; junction bases not matched to a gene: 6.